This T cell receptor beta chain derives from a study of Graves' ophthalmopathy and Graves' hyperthyroidism. Study overall: The blood sample was drawn at first diagnosis and before any treatment.

Germline lookup yields CDR1 DFQATT and CDR2 SNEGSKA (reference sequence). The ends were cut back, 1 base at V and 6 bases at J, with 15 bases in the middle. This CDR3 is 15 amino acids long. For repertoire sequencing, the TCR beta CDR3 regions were amplified from RNA transcripts. Second-round multiplex PCR came after a first-round RT-PCR that employed HTBI primers. Via MiXCR, TCRdb re-called the multiplex PCR reads, giving one row per CDR3 protein. Of hundreds of thousands of distinct CDR3 sequences detected, approximately 14% appear once; the ten largest clones hold 8% to 10%. The diagnosis combined clinical symptoms, thyroxine, TRAb, thyroid ultrasound and orbital computed tomography scans. This clonotype came up many times.

This receptor was taken from a woman in her twenties or thirties with Graves' ophthalmopathy. The specimen sequenced was blood. The gene calls are TRBV20-1 and TRBJ2-2; D ambiguous. DNA of the CDR3: TGCAGTGCTAGAGTTCGGGCTACCGGGTCCGGGGAGCTGTTTTTT. It is translated as CSARVRATGSGELFF.